This section outlines one TCR beta chain sequence together with its context. Its cognate antigen is unknown. The data are from a study of CD8 T cell repertoires and HIV-1 epitope variants. In the study overall: Each of Twenty-five Gag and Nef epitope peptides stimulated a separate culture. Controls were a CMV, EBV and flu pool, Ebola AY9, and no peptide. A roughly 9-day culture received IL-2, IL-7 and IL-15 on days 3 and 7.

Repertoires were generated with immunoSEQ multiplex PCR, while TCRdb's copy carries only in-frame clones and drops some. Of 4,500 or so clones listed, about two thirds are singletons. Study-wide findings and caveats: The assay identified only TCR beta chains of antigen-proliferating T cells.

The TCR was taken from a male donor with HIV. Sequencing input: cultured CD8+ T cells derived from PBMCs.

CDR3 region: CASSLQGGTPYEQYF. The CDR3 DNA follows: TGTGCCAGCAGTTTACAGGGGGGGACTCCCTACGAGCAGTACTTC. This rearrangement joins TRBV6-5 to TRBJ2-7, with D possibly being TRBD1 (8 bases). This CDR3 has 15 amino acids. Trimming shortened V by 4 bases and J by 2 bases, and 15 bases separated the two germline ends. Germline V gene data show CDR1 as MNHEY and CDR2 as SVGAGI.